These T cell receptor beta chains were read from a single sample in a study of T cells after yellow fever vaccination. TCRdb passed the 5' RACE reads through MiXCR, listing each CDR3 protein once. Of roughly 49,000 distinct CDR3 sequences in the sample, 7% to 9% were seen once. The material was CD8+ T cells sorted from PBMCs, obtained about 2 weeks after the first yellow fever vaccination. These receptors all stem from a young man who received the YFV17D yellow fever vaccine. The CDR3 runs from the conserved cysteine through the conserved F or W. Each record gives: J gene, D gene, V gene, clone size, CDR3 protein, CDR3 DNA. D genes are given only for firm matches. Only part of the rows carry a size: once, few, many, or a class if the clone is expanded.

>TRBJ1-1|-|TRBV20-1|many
CSARDPPGVETEAFF
TGCAGTGCTAGAGACCCTCCGGGTGTAGAAACTGAAGCTTTCTTT
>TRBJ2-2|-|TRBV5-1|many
CASTRVVGARTGELFF
TGCGCCAGCACCCGAGTTGTTGGCGCGCGCACCGGGGAGCTGTTTTTT
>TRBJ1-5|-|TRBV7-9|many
CASSSRSAPDGPQHF
TGTGCCAGCAGCTCGAGAAGTGCCCCCGATGGGCCCCAGCATTTT
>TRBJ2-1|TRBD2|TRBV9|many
CASSAGLELYNEQFF
TGTGCCAGCAGCGCCGGACTAGAGCTGTACAATGAGCAGTTCTTC
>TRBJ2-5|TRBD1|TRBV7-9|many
CASSQSDRGYETQYF
TGTGCCAGCAGCCAATCGGACAGGGGATACGAGACCCAGTACTTC
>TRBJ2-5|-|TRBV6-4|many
CASSEGPLETQYF
TGTGCCAGCAGTGAGGGGCCTTTAGAGACCCAGTACTTC
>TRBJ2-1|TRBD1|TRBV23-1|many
CASRSSPDRDFMFF
TGCGCCAGCAGGTCTTCCCCGGACAGGGACTTTATGTTCTTC
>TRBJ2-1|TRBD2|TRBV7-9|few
CASSWGLAGANEQFF
TGTGCCAGCAGCTGGGGACTAGCGGGGGCCAATGAGCAGTTCTTC
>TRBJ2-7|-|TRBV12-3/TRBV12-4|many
CASSLGSGEQYF
TGTGCCAGCAGTTTAGGCAGTGGCGAGCAGTACTTC
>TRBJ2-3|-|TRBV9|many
CASSGRGGTDTQYF
TGTGCCAGCAGCGGGAGGGGAGGCACAGATACGCAGTATTTT
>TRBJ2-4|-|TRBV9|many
CASSVVGGWGNIQYF
TGTGCCAGCAGCGTAGTGGGGGGCTGGGGAAACATTCAGTACTTC
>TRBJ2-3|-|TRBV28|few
CASSFSHPRGTDTQYF
TGTGCCAGCAGTTTCTCACACCCTCGGGGCACAGATACGCAGTATTTT
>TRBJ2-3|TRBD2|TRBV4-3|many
CASSQKASGVTDTQYF
TGCGCCAGCAGCCAAAAAGCTAGCGGGGTCACAGATACGCAGTATTTT
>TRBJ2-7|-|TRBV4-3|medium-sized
CASSPSQAYEQYF
TGCGCCAGCAGCCCCTCACAGGCCTACGAGCAGTACTTC
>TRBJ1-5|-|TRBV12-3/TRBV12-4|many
CASSLERRNQPQHF
TGTGCCAGCAGTTTGGAACGTAGGAATCAGCCCCAGCATTTT
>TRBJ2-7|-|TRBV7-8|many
CASTNNRPGSYEQYF
TGTGCCAGCACCAACAACAGGCCAGGCTCCTACGAGCAGTACTTC
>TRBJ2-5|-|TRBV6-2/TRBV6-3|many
CASSDSQETQYF
TGTGCCAGCAGCGACAGTCAAGAGACCCAGTACTTC
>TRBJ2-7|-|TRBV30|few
CAWSGQVQSSYEQYF
TGTGCCTGGAGTGGACAGGTACAGAGCTCCTACGAGCAGTACTTC
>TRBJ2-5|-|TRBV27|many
CASSGNQETQYF
TGTGCCAGCAGCGGGAACCAAGAGACCCAGTACTTC
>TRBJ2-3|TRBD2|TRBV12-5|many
CASGLGRGDTDTQYF
TGTGCTAGTGGTTTGGGGCGGGGGGATACAGATACGCAGTATTTT
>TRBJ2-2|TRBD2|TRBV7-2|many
CASSRGGGRTGELFF
TGTGCCAGCAGCCGCGGCGGGGGGCGCACCGGGGAGCTGTTTTTT
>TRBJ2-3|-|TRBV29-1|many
CSVDNGLLLNTQYF
TGCAGCGTTGATAACGGGCTGCTTTTAAATACGCAGTATTTT
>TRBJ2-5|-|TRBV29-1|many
CSVEVAGESETQYF
TGCAGCGTTGAAGTAGCTGGGGAAAGCGAGACCCAGTACTTC
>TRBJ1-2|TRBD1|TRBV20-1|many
CSATIPRDRDYGYTF
TGCAGTGCCACGATCCCTAGAGACAGGGATTATGGCTACACCTTC
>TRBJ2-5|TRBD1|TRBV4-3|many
CASSQAIRGRTETQYF
TGCGCCAGCAGCCAAGCGATAAGGGGGCGCACAGAGACCCAGTACTTC
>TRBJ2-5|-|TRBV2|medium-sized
CASSESPGETQYF
TGTGCCAGCAGTGAGAGTCCGGGGGAGACCCAGTACTTC
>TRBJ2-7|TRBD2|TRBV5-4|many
CASSFGGADSEQYF
TGTGCCAGCAGCTTCGGGGGGGCGGATAGCGAGCAGTACTTC
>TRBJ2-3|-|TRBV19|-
CASSTALAWDTQYF
TGTGCCAGTAGTACCGCACTAGCATGGGATACGCAGTATTTT
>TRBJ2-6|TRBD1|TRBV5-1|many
CASSWQDSDRGRRGANVLTF
TGCGCCAGCAGCTGGCAGGATTCCGACAGGGGCAGACGAGGGGCCAACGTCCTGACTTTC
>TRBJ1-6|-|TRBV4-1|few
CASSLRTGNQVWNSPLHF
TGCGCCAGCAGCCTTAGGACCGGGAATCAGGTGTGGAATTCACCCCTCCACTTT
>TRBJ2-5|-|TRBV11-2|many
CASSSRVGEPETQYF
TGTGCCAGCAGCTCCAGGGTAGGGGAGCCAGAGACCCAGTACTTC
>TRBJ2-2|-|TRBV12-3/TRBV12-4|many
CASSNSPGELFF
TGTGCCAGCAGTAATAGTCCCGGGGAGCTGTTTTTT
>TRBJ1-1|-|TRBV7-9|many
CASSLEQIMNTEAFF
TGTGCCAGCAGCTTAGAACAGATAATGAACACTGAAGCTTTCTTT
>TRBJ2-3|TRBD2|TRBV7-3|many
CASSLSPLGTTTDTQYF
TGTGCCAGCAGCCTCTCCCCCCTCGGGACTACCACAGATACGCAGTATTTT
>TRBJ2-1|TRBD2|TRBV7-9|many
CASSLAGGLHNEQFF
TGTGCCAGCAGCTTGGCGGGGGGGCTCCACAATGAGCAGTTCTTC
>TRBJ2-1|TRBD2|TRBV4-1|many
CASSQDPPLAGGYNEQFF
TGCGCCAGCAGCCAAGACCCCCCCCTAGCGGGGGGGTACAATGAGCAGTTCTTC
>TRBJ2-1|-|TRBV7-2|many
CASSPLIPKQFF
TGTGCCAGCAGCCCCCTAATCCCGAAGCAGTTCTTC
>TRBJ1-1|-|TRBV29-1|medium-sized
CSVEIGMENTEAFF
TGCAGCGTTGAGATAGGGATGGAGAACACTGAAGCTTTCTTT
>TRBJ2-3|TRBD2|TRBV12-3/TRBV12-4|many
CASRSGDRTDTQYF
TGTGCCAGCCGTAGCGGGGACCGCACAGATACGCAGTATTTT